This T cell receptor beta chain came from a study of glioma-infiltrating T cells. Study-level results: Only very few CDR3 sequences appeared in both tissue and blood. Non-neoplastic patients had below-expected tissue-blood divergence, while all gliomas exceeded expectation.

Using RNA template, CDR3s of TCR alpha and beta were amplified with iRepertoire arm-PCR. One-step reverse transcription and amplification started from about 100-400 ng of tissue mRNA or PBMC total RNA. Via MiXCR, TCRdb re-called the multiplex PCR reads, giving one row per CDR3 protein. The sample contains under 150,000 distinct CDR3 sequences, 20% to 25% of which appear only once. As regards this clonotype: The antigen is unknown.

The germline V and J ends were trimmed by 6 bases and 2 bases, with 17 bases remaining between them. The germline V gene has CDR1 LNHDA and CDR2 SQIVND (reference sequence). The CDR3 length is 16 residues. The sequencing input was glioma tissue, nonneoplastic brain tissue, or PBMCs (not recorded which). V usage is TRBV19 and J usage is TRBJ1-3; D unclear. The TCR was taken from a human donor with low-grade glioma or glioblastoma, undergoing nonglioma brain surgery, or in good health (not recorded which). The CDR3 sequence: CASRVVYRSAGNTIYF. Here the CDR3 DNA reads TGTGCCAGTAGGGTTGTTTATAGGTCGGCTGGAAACACCATATATTTT.